Reported below is one T cell receptor beta chain. This clonotype was picked up many times. What this receptor recognizes is not known. No quality values exist for individual bases; no much larger clone is one base distant. This record belongs to a study of T-cell reconstitution after alpha-beta-depleted transplantation in children (dated by TCRdb to 2016 to 2017). Looking at the study overall: T-cell immune reconstitution after TCRalphabeta/CD19-depleted allogeneic hematopoietic cell transplantation in children was quantitatively tracked in the study by means of TCR repertoire profiling.

V is clipped by 3 bases and J by 4 bases, and the sequence between their germline boundaries is 7 bases long. The CDR3 runs 12 amino acids, cysteine and phenylalanine included. The DNA shown is the 36-base CDR3, in frame from base 1. The germline V gene specifies SGHRS as CDR1 and YFSETQ as CDR2. Library construction relied on PCR. Sequenced using an Illumina HiSeq 2500. Molecular barcoding was employed in the preparation of TCR libraries, with unique molecular identifiers being used to normalize TCRbeta repertoire quantification. In-frame beta chains were kept once TCRdb had trimmed the public reads at Q25 with fastp and called clones with MiXCR. Rows are combined by CDR3 protein, so each entry shows the most common genes and DNA. The sample table shows some 200,000 distinct CDR3 sequences, and 9% to 10% are seen once. Of the sample, about 5% is held by the ten largest clones.

The receptor's source is a human donor who donated a stem cell graft to a child with SCID. Sequenced here: PBMCs from the stem cell graft donor, sampled from the stem cell graft. The rearrangement combines TRBV5-1 with TRBJ2-5, and TRBD2 may be the D gene, going by 5 matching bases. The CDR3 loop reads CASSSAGETQYF. The nucleotides read TGCGCCAGCAGCTCGGCGGGAGAGACCCAGTACTTC. Extended through the reference TRBV5-1 and TRBJ2-5 proteins, this CDR3 yields the full variable domain: KAGVTQTPRYLIKTRGQQVTLSCSPISGHRSVSWYQQTPGQGLQFLFEYFSETQRNKGNFPGRFSGRQFSNSRSEMNVSTLELGDSALYLCASSSAGETQYFGPGTRLLVL.